These 8 T cell receptor beta chains were all obtained from the same sample, sequenced in a study of T cell responses to AZD1222 COVID-19 vaccine. Assay used: immunoSEQ multiplex PCR; TCRdb lists only in-frame clones, some missing. Among just over 90,000 clones, roughly nine tenths were seen once, and the ten largest hold about 2.4%. The sequences come from peripheral blood, collected 28 days after the second AZD1222 dose. The origin of the receptors is an adult who received the AZD1222 COVID-19 vaccine.

This clone has just a few counts. The chain carries TRBV3-1 (or the pseudogene TRBV3-2) and TRBJ2-3, with TRBD2 matching over 11 bases. The trim removed 1 base at V and 3 bases at J, leaving 9 bases unmatched. CDR1 and CDR2 from the germline V gene are LGHDT and YNNKEL (reference sequence). The CDR3 totals 18 residues. CDR3 protein: CASSQVAGGAPLTDTQYF. The DNA of the CDR3 is TGTGCCAGCAGCCAAGTAGCGGGGGGGGCCCCTTTGACAGATACGCAGTATTTT.

This chain links TRBV5-1 with TRBJ2-1; TRBD1 agrees at 12 bases. Per the germline V gene, CDR1 is SGHRS and CDR2 is YFSETQ. This CDR3 spans 14 amino acids. V lost 5 bases, J lost 9 bases, and 6 bases stayed unmatched. CDR3 sequence reads: CASSGTGGGSEQFF. CDR3 nucleotides: TGCGCCAGCAGTGGGACAGGGGGCGGGAGTGAGCAGTTCTTC.

The chain combines TRBV23-1 with TRBJ1-5, with TRBD1 matching 7 bases. TRBV23-1 is classed as an ORF, of uncertain function. The V segment lost 6 bases and the J segment 0 bases; nucleotides outside the gene matches: 8. The CDR3 consists of 16 residues. Here the CDR3 DNA reads TGCGCCAGCAGGTCGACAGGGAATTATAGCAATCAGCCCCAGCATTTT. Translating gives CASRSTGNYSNQPQHF.

V gene TRBV7-3 combines with J gene TRBJ1-3, with D uncertain. The CDR3 totals 15 residues. CDR1 SGHTA and CDR2 FQGTGA come from the germline V gene. The V end was cut by 5 bases, the J end by 0 bases, with 11 bases between. DNA for the CDR3: TGTGCCAGCAGCAATAGGAGTTTCTCTGGAAACACCATATATTTT. Its protein product is CASSNRSFSGNTIYF.

This chain joins TRBV30 and TRBJ1-1, with 9 bases aligning to TRBD1. The J segment lost 4 bases and the V segment lost 2 bases, leaving 5 bases of the junction unmatched. This CDR3 has 14 residues. Germline-derived CDR1 and CDR2 are GTSNPN and SVGIG (reference sequence). CDR3 loop: CAWSSYRGLTEAFF. Here the CDR3 DNA reads TGTGCCTGGAGTTCTTACAGGGGGCTCACTGAAGCTTTCTTT.

This clone came up once. This rearrangement joins TRBV4-3 to TRBJ1-4; tentative D call: TRBD1 (5 bases). Germline loops: CDR1 LGHNA, CDR2 YSLEER. This CDR3 is 18 amino acids long. Trimming removed 0 bases at V and 7 bases at J, with 21 bases between. The chain's CDR3 is CASSQDIQGGSFVEKLFF. CDR3 coding DNA: TGCGCCAGCAGCCAAGATATCCAGGGAGGTTCTTTTGTTGAAAAACTGTTTTTT.

About this clone: Germline is not matched at one junction end, which may reflect a read error. The DNA for the CDR3 is TGTGCCAGCAGTTACTCGGAGGCCAGGCCTGAAATACCTTTC. Translation: CASSYSEARPEIPF. The chain couples TRBV6-5 to TRBJ1-2, with D unclear. Germline-derived CDR1 and CDR2 are MNHEY and SVGAGI. The CDR3 consists of 14 residues.

The gene calls are TRBV3-1 (or the pseudogene TRBV3-2) and TRBJ2-7; D is ambiguous. Trimming pared 3 bases from V and 4 bases from J, leaving 13 bases between. CDR1 is LGHDT, CDR2 YNNKEL, per germline (reference sequence). The CDR3 is 14 residues long. The CDR3 DNA reads as TGTGCCAGCAGCCACGCTCGTAAGCGTTACGAGCAGTACTTC. This encodes CASSHARKRYEQYF.